This passage covers 24 T cell receptor beta chains from one sample sequenced in a study of shared clonotypes between healthy human individuals. Naive CD8 cells lacked CD45RO and underwent positive selection for CCR7, leaving out terminally differentiated effector memory CD45RA+ cells. Sequenced by immunoSEQ multiplex PCR; TCRdb stores in-frame clones only, minus some. The profile shows about 2.1 million clones, under 95% of them singletons. The source material was naive CD8+ T cells from PBMCs. These receptors were taken from a man aged 18 to 30 in good health. Some clones in this sample may be carry-over from other donors' samples.

This clone has a handful of counts. The chain is built from TRBV9 and TRBJ1-1, with 7 bases fitting TRBD1. The CDR3 loop spans 15 amino acids. V was pared by 2 bases and J by 5 bases, with 9 bases of the junction left unmatched. Per germline, CDR1 SGDLS and CDR2 YYNGEE. The CDR3 reads CASSVHTGAQTEAFF. CDR3 DNA: TGTGCCAGCAGCGTGCATACAGGGGCACAAACTGAAGCTTTCTTT.

This chain joins TRBV9 and TRBJ2-7; 7 bases align to TRBD1. V dropped 0 bases and J dropped 4; count of bases not matched to a gene: 7. This CDR3 contains 15 residues. Germline CDR1 is SGDLS and CDR2 is YYNGEE. The CDR3 nucleotides read TGTGCCAGCAGCGTAGCGGGGACAGAAATATACGAGCAGTACTTC. It translates to CASSVAGTEIYEQYF.

The chain employs TRBV2 and TRBJ2-7; possibly TRBD1 or TRBD2 for D (5 bases each). The CDR3 is made up of 14 amino acids. With 6 bases removed from V and 4 bases from J, the gap between germline ends came to 16 bases. The germline V gene has CDR1 SNHLY and CDR2 FYNNEI. For the CDR3, the DNA is TGTGCCAGCAGGGTCATCCAGGGACCTTACGAGCAGTACTTC. This translates into CASRVIQGPYEQYF.

The rearrangement joins TRBV7-8 to TRBJ1-2, with 7 bases that match TRBD1. V shed 5 bases and J 3 bases; nucleotides not matched to a gene: 3. The CDR3 contains 13 residues. Germline assignment: CDR1 SGHVS and CDR2 FQNEAQ. The CDR3 DNA follows: TGTGCCAGCAGCGACAGGGAGGACTATGGCTACACCTTC. Encoded protein: CASSDREDYGYTF.

This clone was detected once. This rearrangement joins TRBV11-2 to TRBJ2-1; the match to TRBD2 covers 7 bases. V gave up 4 bases and J gave up 5 bases; unmatched junction bases: 14. Germline V gene sequence: CDR1 SGHAT, CDR2 FQNNGV. The CDR3 runs 17 residues. This CDR3 reads CASSSPLAAGPHNEQFF. CDR3 coding DNA: TGTGCCAGCAGCTCCCCCCTAGCGGCCGGACCACACAATGAGCAGTTCTTC.

This clone was found once. This chain links TRBV28 with TRBJ1-1, with D possibly matching TRBD1 (5 bases). This CDR3 is 14 amino acids long. With 3 bases removed from V and 2 bases from J, the gap between germline ends came to 10 bases. Germline assignment: CDR1 MDHEN and CDR2 SYDVKM. This CDR3 is CASSFQGGNTEAFF. CDR3 nucleotides: TGTGCCAGCAGTTTTCAGGGCGGAAACACTGAAGCTTTCTTT.

This clone was recorded once. The gene calls are TRBV7-8 and TRBJ2-3; maybe TRBD2 (6 bases). The CDR3 has 16 residues. The germline CDR1 and CDR2 sequences are SGHVS and FQNEAQ. Deletions cut 1 base from V and 6 bases from J, with 17 bases between. The CDR3 spells CASSLGGVGRGDTQYF. CDR3 DNA sequence: TGTGCCAGCAGCTTAGGCGGGGTCGGTCGGGGGGATACGCAGTATTTT.

The chain carries TRBV29-1 and TRBJ2-1, with TRBD2 as a possible D gene (6 bases). V lost 0 bases and J lost 8, with 17 bases in between. Per germline, CDR1 SQVTM and CDR2 ANQGSEA. This CDR3 is built from 15 residues. The CDR3 bases are TGCAGCGTTGAAGATATCTCCCGACTAGTTTATGAGCAGTTCTTC. This translates into CSVEDISRLVYEQFF.

V is TRBV15 and J is TRBJ2-2, with D possibly TRBD1 on 5 matching bases. This CDR3 contains 16 residues. CDR1 is LNHNV and CDR2 is YYDKDF in the germline V gene (reference sequence). Trimming pared 4 bases from V and 4 bases from J, leaving 16 bases between. CDR3 in DNA: TGTGCCACCAGCATTAGGGGCTTTTTGAGCACCGGGGAGCTGTTTTTT. Protein: CATSIRGFLSTGELFF.

V and J are TRBV28 and TRBJ1-5; TRBD1 agrees at 8 bases. The V gene end was trimmed by 6 bases and the J gene end by 4 bases; junction bases not matched to a gene: 8. In germline, CDR1 is MDHEN, CDR2 SYDVKM. This CDR3 is 15 amino acids long. The CDR3 sequence is CASSQDRGKNQPQHF. Written as DNA, the CDR3 is TGTGCCAGCAGCCAAGACAGGGGAAAAAATCAGCCCCAGCATTTT. Based on the CDR3 plus reference TRBV28 and TRBJ1-5, the full variable domain is DVKVTQSSRYLVKRTGEKVFLECVQDMDHENMFWYRQDPGLGLRLIYFSYDVKMKEKGDIPEGYSVSREKKERFSLILESASTNQTSMYLCASSQDRGKNQPQHFGDGTRLSIL.

The chain carries TRBV7-3 and TRBJ2-3; D gene ambiguous. Looked up from germline, CDR1 is SGHTA and CDR2 is FQGTGA. This CDR3 comprises 14 residues. The V and J ends lost 2 bases and 0 bases respectively, with 6 bases between them. The DNA of the CDR3 is TGTGCCAGCAGCTTAGTCTCAAGCACAGATACGCAGTATTTT. Translation gives CASSLVSSTDTQYF.

In its sample, this clone was seen a few times. The chain links TRBV19 to TRBJ1-1, with D possibly TRBD1 on 5 matching bases. Per germline, CDR1 LNHDA and CDR2 SQIVND (reference sequence). Deletions cut 5 bases from V and 4 bases from J, with 14 bases between. This CDR3 comprises 14 residues. The CDR3 reads CASSRRDEITEAFF. CDR3 nucleotides: TGTGCCAGTAGTCGCAGGGACGAGATCACTGAAGCTTTCTTT.

This clone was recorded a few times. The CDR3, as DNA: TGTGCCAGCAGCCTCCTGACAGGGGACAATGAGCAGTTCTTC. Its protein is CASSLLTGDNEQFF. V usage is TRBV7-9 and J usage is TRBJ2-1, with TRBD1 identical over 8 bases. J lost 5 bases, V lost 5 bases, and 5 bases had no gene match. Germline CDR1 is SEHNR and CDR2 is FQNEAQ (reference sequence). The CDR3 consists of 14 residues.

This clone showed up just once. The same CDR3 arises from other DNA sequences in this sample as well. V is TRBV11-2 and J is TRBJ1-1; D unresolved. Per the germline V gene, CDR1 is SGHAT and CDR2 is FQNNGV. V lost 1 base and J 5 bases, leaving 8 bases between the germline ends. This CDR3 region has 13 residues. DNA for the CDR3: TGTGCCAGCAGCTTAGGAGGGCTGACTGAAGCTTTCTTT. Its translation: CASSLGGLTEAFF.

The chain has TRBV19 and TRBJ2-7; 10 nucleotides agree with TRBD1. V shed 4 bases, J shed 7 bases, and the junction held 13 bases outside the gene matches. The germline gives CDR1 LNHDA, CDR2 SQIVND (reference sequence). CDR3 length equals 16 residues. CDR3 nucleotides: TGTGCCAGTAGTACCCGGGACAGGGGATGGGGAGATGAGCAGTACTTC. It specifies CASSTRDRGWGDEQYF.

As regards this clone: This CDR3 is also generated by other DNA sequences in the sample. This chain connects TRBV19 to TRBJ1-1; D is unclear. The CDR3 is 13 residues long. In germline, CDR1 is LNHDA, CDR2 SQIVND (reference sequence). V was shortened by 3 bases and J by 2 bases, with 7 bases between the two germline ends. The CDR3 loop is CASSISRNTEAFF. CDR3 sequence (DNA): TGTGCCAGTAGTATTTCGAGAAACACTGAAGCTTTCTTT.

This clone was counted a single time. The genes are TRBV7-9 and TRBJ1-4, with D possibly matching TRBD1 (5 bases). The germline CDR1 and CDR2 sequences are SEHNR and FQNEAQ (reference sequence). The CDR3 length is 18 residues. Trimming removed 5 bases at V and 0 bases at J, with 19 bases between. CDR3 region: CASSPHPSPRATNEKLFF. Written as DNA, the CDR3 is TGTGCCAGCAGCCCGCACCCCTCTCCCAGGGCAACTAATGAAAAACTGTTTTTT.

This clone has only a few counts. The identical CDR3 is also encoded by other nucleotide sequences in the sample. V and J are TRBV29-1 and TRBJ1-2; D gene uncertain. The V gene lost 3 bases and the J gene lost 5 bases, with 7 bases spanning the gap. Germline CDR1 is SQVTM and CDR2 is ANQGSEA. This CDR3 has 11 residues. CDR3 residues: CSVDGGYGYTF. The CDR3 bases are TGCAGCGTTGATGGCGGTTATGGCTACACCTTC.

The chain is built from TRBV5-5 and TRBJ2-6, with D unresolved. CDR1 is SGHKS and CDR2 is YYEKEE in the germline V gene (reference sequence). The CDR3 loop spans 16 amino acids. V gave up 4 bases and J gave up 2 bases, with 13 bases separating them. The CDR3 sequence: CASSTRQSPGANVLTF. The CDR3 nucleotides read TGTGCCAGCAGCACCCGGCAAAGTCCTGGGGCCAACGTCCTGACTTTC.

The rearrangement uses TRBV7-9 and TRBJ2-1; D might be TRBD1 (5 bases). In germline, CDR1 is SEHNR, CDR2 FQNEAQ (reference sequence). This CDR3 is 17 amino acids long. The V end lost 2 bases, the J end lost 2 bases, and 16 bases lay between the germline ends. CDR3: CASSLRSKGAAYNEQFF. In DNA, the CDR3 is TGTGCCAGCAGCTTAAGGTCTAAAGGGGCTGCCTACAATGAGCAGTTCTTC.

The chain links TRBV6-5 to TRBJ1-2; no definite D call. The CDR3 extends over 13 amino acids. Looked up from germline, CDR1 is MNHEY and CDR2 is SVGAGI. V lost 0 bases and J 4 bases, leaving 6 bases between the germline ends. The CDR3, as DNA: TGTGCCAGCAGTTACTCGCCCCCCTATGGCTACACCTTC. This codes for CASSYSPPYGYTF.

This clone occurred a few times. Other DNA sequences in the sample encode the same CDR3. The chain has TRBV27 and TRBJ2-2; no firm D call. With 2 bases removed from V and 5 bases from J, the gap between germline ends came to 3 bases. CDR1 and CDR2 from the germline V gene are MNHEY and SMNVEV (reference sequence). CDR3 length: 12 residues. CDR3 loop: CASSLGTGELFF. The CDR3 DNA reads as TGTGCCAGCAGTTTAGGGACCGGGGAGCTGTTTTTT.

The rearrangement joins TRBV6-5 to TRBJ2-3, with TRBD2 identical over 11 bases. There are 16 residues in the CDR3. Germline trimming cut 4 bases from V and 0 bases from J; bases unmatched to any gene: 3. The germline gives CDR1 MNHEY, CDR2 SVGAGI. The CDR3 DNA reads as TGTGCCAGCAGTTCCGTAGCGGGAGGGAGCACAGATACGCAGTATTTT. Its translation: CASSSVAGGSTDTQYF.

This chain links TRBV7-8 with TRBJ2-1, with TRBD2 identical over 8 bases. CDR1 is SGHVS and CDR2 is FQNEAQ in the germline V gene. V was clipped by 1 base and J by 2 bases; unmatched bases: 1. This CDR3 is 15 amino acids long. This chain's CDR3 is CASSLELAAYNEQFF. The CDR3 region has the DNA TGTGCCAGCAGCTTAGAACTAGCGGCCTACAATGAGCAGTTCTTC.